One sample yielded the 28 T cell receptor beta chains listed below, sequenced in a study of patients and donors after allogeneic stem cell transplantation. MiXCR, applied by TCRdb to the RT-PCR reads, yields one record per CDR3 protein. The sample has about 960,000 distinct CDR3 sequences, about a sixth seen once. Material: blood, either unsorted or a sorted T cell fraction (not recorded which). Receptors were obtained from a human donor who was either an allogeneic HSCT recipient or a stem cell or donor lymphocyte infusion donor (not recorded which). It is not recorded whose cells these are; they may come from a transplant donor.

This clonotype showed up just a few times. The chain employs TRBV13 and TRBJ2-2, with D uncertain. CDR1 and CDR2 from the germline V gene are PRHDT and FYEKMQ (reference sequence). Trimming took off 10 bases at V and 0 bases at J, with 6 bases between the two ends. The CDR3 length is 12 residues. The CDR3 is CATITNTGELFF. CDR3 sequence (DNA): TGTGCCACGATCACGAACACCGGGGAGCTGTTTTTT.

V gene TRBV20-1 combines with J gene TRBJ2-7, with D perhaps TRBD2 (7 bases). Trimming cost V 5 bases and J 4 bases, with 24 bases left between them. The CDR3 covers 16 residues. Germline loops: CDR1 DFQATT, CDR2 SNEGSKA (reference sequence). The CDR3, as DNA: TGCAGTGCTGCAGCCCCTCATGAGGGGGGGCTTTACGAGCAGTACTTC. Amino acid sequence: CSAAAPHEGGLYEQYF.

The V and J genes are TRBV7-9 and TRBJ1-2; TRBD1 matches 8 bases. This CDR3 has 16 amino acids. Germline V lookup: CDR1 SEHNR, CDR2 FQNEAQ (reference sequence). V lost 3 bases to trimming and J lost 5 bases; unmatched junction nucleotides: 11. CDR3 protein: CASSFHTTGDGYGYTF. The CDR3 nucleotides read TGTGCCAGCAGCTTCCATACGACAGGGGATGGGTATGGCTACACCTTC.

This sequence joins TRBV19 and TRBJ2-7; the match to TRBD2 covers 7 bases. The V gene end was trimmed by 7 bases and the J gene end by 1 base; junction bases not matched to a gene: 7. This CDR3 region has 14 residues. Looked up from germline, CDR1 is LNHDA and CDR2 is SQIVND (reference sequence). In DNA, the CDR3 is TGTGCCAGTAAACGGGGACTAAAGTCCTACGAGCAGTACTTC. This sequence encodes CASKRGLKSYEQYF.

The genes are TRBV7-9 and TRBJ2-1; 7 nucleotides align to TRBD2. The V gene's germline CDR1 is SEHNR and CDR2 FQNEAQ (reference sequence). The CDR3 spans 16 residues. Losses at the gene ends were 4 bases for V and 2 bases for J; bases not matched to a gene: 8. The CDR3 sequence is CASSSLASGTYNEQFF. The CDR3 nucleotides are TGTGCCAGCAGCTCCCTGGCTAGCGGCACCTACAATGAGCAGTTCTTC.

The rearrangement links TRBV15 to TRBJ1-6; 7 bases are shared with TRBD1. This CDR3 spans 16 amino acids. Germline trimming cut 0 bases from V and 8 bases from J; bases unmatched to any gene: 7. Germline-derived CDR1 and CDR2 are LNHNV and YYDKDF (reference sequence). CDR3 in amino acids: CATSRDLDRRDSPLHF. As DNA, the CDR3 is TGTGCCACCAGCAGAGATCTGGACAGGAGGGATTCACCCCTCCACTTT.

V gene TRBV12-3 or TRBV12-4 combines with J gene TRBJ2-6, with a possible D match to TRBD1 (5 bases). Between the trimmed V and J ends, which lost 1 base and 0 bases, there was a span of 10 bases. CDR3 length equals 17 residues. CDR3 bases: TGTGCCAGCAGTTTAGGAGACAGACACTCTGGGGCCAACGTCCTGACTTTC. This codes for CASSLGDRHSGANVLTF.

V and J are TRBV20-1 and TRBJ2-1; 16 nucleotides align to TRBD2. CDR1 is DFQATT and CDR2 is SNEGSKA in the germline V gene (reference sequence). V was clipped by 3 bases and J by 8 bases; unmatched bases: 4. The CDR3 length is 15 residues. The CDR3 DNA follows: TGCAGTGCTAGGGGACTAGCGGGAGGGCCCCATGAGCAGTTCTTC. Translation: CSARGLAGGPHEQFF.

This clonotype was counted a few times. The rearrangement joins TRBV20-1 to TRBJ1-2, with D perhaps TRBD1 (6 bases). The CDR3 length is 13 residues. In germline, CDR1 is DFQATT, CDR2 SNEGSKA (reference sequence). Trimming shortened V by 5 bases and J by 4 bases, and 14 bases separated the two germline ends. The DNA for the CDR3 is TGCAGTGCTGGAACCGACAGGATCTATGGCTACACCTTC. Protein: CSAGTDRIYGYTF.

The chain uses TRBV11-2 and TRBJ2-1, with TRBD2 matching 8 bases. Germline CDR1 is SGHAT and CDR2 is FQNNGV. There are 14 residues in the CDR3. Unmatched junction bases numbered 4, after V lost 5 bases and J lost 4 bases. Written as DNA, the CDR3 is TGTGCCAGCAGCCAACTAGCGGAATACAATGAGCAGTTCTTC. Protein: CASSQLAEYNEQFF.

This clonotype was counted ten times or more. Sequence at one end of the junction differs from germline and may be a read error. This chain joins TRBV12-3 or TRBV12-4 and TRBJ1-1; D possibly corresponds to TRBD1 (5 bases). This CDR3 spans 12 amino acids. Here the CDR3 DNA reads TGTGCCGGCAGCGCCCCAGGGACTGAAGCTTTCTTT. Protein: CAGSAPGTEAFF.

The sample holds a few counts of this clonotype. This chain uses TRBV4-1 with TRBJ1-1; D not resolved. Trimming cost V 0 bases and J 3 bases, with 11 bases left between them. Per germline, CDR1 MGHRA and CDR2 YSYEKL. The CDR3 has 15 residues. The CDR3 DNA is TGCGCCAGCAGCCAAGAGCGGGTTTGGTACACTGAAGCTTTCTTT. Translating gives CASSQERVWYTEAFF.

The gene calls are TRBV12-3 or TRBV12-4 and TRBJ1-5; the D is unclear. The V gene lost 6 bases and the J gene lost 2 bases, with 14 bases spanning the gap. CDR3 length: 15 amino acids. CDR3 in DNA: TGTGCCAGCAGCGATCACGGAGGGCGCAATCAGCCCCAGCATTTT. As protein: CASSDHGGRNQPQHF.

The V and J genes are TRBV25-1 and TRBJ2-3; no clear D gene. Germline CDR1 and CDR2: MGHDK and SYGVNS. The CDR3 is 16 amino acids. Trimming pared 4 bases from V and 1 base from J, leaving 15 bases between. CDR3 in DNA: TGTGCCAGCAGTGTCCCCCCAGGCGCCGGCACAGATACGCAGTATTTT. It is translated as CASSVPPGAGTDTQYF.

The sample holds a few counts of this clonotype. Written as DNA, the CDR3 is TGTGCCAGCAGCCGCCGGGACTTTTCCCTCGAGCAGTACTTC. This codes for CASSRRDFSLEQYF. The V and J genes are TRBV7-6 and TRBJ2-7; possible D gene TRBD2, 6 bases. This CDR3 region has 14 residues. V shed 5 bases and J shed 6 bases, with 17 bases lying between them. Germline V gene data show CDR1 as SGHVS and CDR2 as FNYEAQ. The variable domain in full, with the rest retrieved from reference TRBV7-6 and TRBJ2-7, is GAGVSQSPRYKVTKRGQDVALRCDPISGHVSLYWYRQALGQGPEFLTYFNYEAQQDKSGLPNDRFSAERPEGSISTLTIQRTEQRDSAMYRCASSRRDFSLEQYFGPGTRLTVT.

This clonotype has more than one count but fewer than ten. The V gene is TRBV13, the J gene TRBJ2-5, with 9 bases identical to TRBD1. The V segment lost 3 bases and the J segment 5 bases; nucleotides outside the gene matches: 13. In germline, CDR1 is PRHDT, CDR2 FYEKMQ (reference sequence). The CDR3 is 17 residues long. The CDR3 DNA is TGTGCCAGCAGCTTCAGTCCAGGGACAGGGATTTGGGAGACCCAGTACTTC. Translating it yields CASSFSPGTGIWETQYF.

The chain combines TRBV27 with TRBJ2-7; 12 bases are shared with TRBD2. CDR3 length: 15 amino acids. V dropped 2 bases and J dropped 3; count of bases not matched to a gene: 2. CDR1 and CDR2 from the germline V gene are MNHEY and SMNVEV (reference sequence). The CDR3 region has the DNA TGTGCCAGCAGTTTAACTAGCGGGAGGTTCTACGAGCAGTACTTC. Amino acids: CASSLTSGRFYEQYF.

V and J are TRBV21-1 and TRBJ2-5. TRBV21-1 corresponds to a pseudogene. The CDR3 spans 13 residues. The CDR3, as DNA: TGTGCCAGCAGCAAAGCTTCCGGAGAGACCCAGTACTTC. It specifies CASSKASGETQYF.

This clonotype was seen only a few times. The chain joins TRBV12-3 or TRBV12-4 to TRBJ2-2; no definite D call. The CDR3 is 16 residues long. The V end was cut by 6 bases, the J end by 4 bases, with 18 bases between. The CDR3 sequence is CASSHFPSTTTGELFF. The CDR3 bases are TGTGCCAGCAGCCATTTCCCCTCGACAACCACCGGGGAGCTGTTTTTT.

This clonotype occurred a few times. The chain has TRBV12-3 or TRBV12-4 and TRBJ2-5, with D hard to call. This CDR3 is 15 amino acids long. Deletions cut 5 bases from V and 5 bases from J, with 18 bases between. CDR3 DNA sequence: TGTGCCAGCAGTCCGGCCTCAATCGTCCTTGAGACCCAGTACTTC. This gives the protein CASSPASIVLETQYF.

This clonotype was seen only a few times. The chain joins TRBV7-6 to TRBJ1-4, with 9 bases aligning to TRBD1. V trimming: 5 bases; J trimming: 7 bases; junction bases outside the gene matches: 5. The CDR3 consists of 14 residues. Germline loops: CDR1 SGHVS, CDR2 FNYEAQ. Here the CDR3 reads CASSRQGGVEKLFF. In nucleotides, the CDR3 is TGTGCCAGCAGCCGACAGGGGGGGGTTGAAAAACTGTTTTTT.

The V gene is TRBV7-2, the J gene TRBJ2-5; 8 bases are shared with TRBD2. After removal of 2 bases from V and 5 bases from J, the junction contained 7 bases not matched to a gene. The CDR3 length is 15 residues. CDR1 and CDR2 (germline): SGHTA, FQGNSA. CDR3 residues: CASSLNGGAQETQYF. The CDR3 DNA reads as TGTGCCAGCAGCTTAAACGGGGGGGCCCAGGAGACCCAGTACTTC.

This clonotype was counted only a few times. This chain connects TRBV24-1 to TRBJ2-3; TRBD1 agrees at 7 bases. The CDR3 has 13 residues. Germline trimming cut 10 bases from V and 2 bases from J; bases unmatched to any gene: 5. Germline V gene sequence: CDR1 KGHDR, CDR2 SFDVKD. CDR3 nucleotides: TGTGCCACTCGACAGGGTTCCACAGATACGCAGTATTTT. Protein: CATRQGSTDTQYF.

The chain combines TRBV10-3 with TRBJ2-3; no reliable D call. In germline, CDR1 is ENHRY, CDR2 SYGVKD. The V end lost 2 bases, the J end lost 4 bases, and 4 bases lay between the germline ends. This CDR3 has 12 residues. CDR3 loop: CAISEDPDTQYF. CDR3 DNA: TGTGCCATCAGTGAGGATCCAGATACGCAGTATTTT.

This clonotype was counted a few times. This chain uses TRBV12-3 or TRBV12-4 with TRBJ1-1; D uncertain. The length of the CDR3 is 13 residues. V lost 6 bases to trimming and J lost 5 bases, with 13 bases between them. CDR3 protein: CASSHITETEAFF. CDR3 DNA sequence: TGTGCCAGCAGCCATATAACCGAAACTGAAGCTTTCTTT.

This chain uses TRBV19 with TRBJ2-1; TRBD1 matches at 9 bases. After removal of 5 bases from V and 8 bases from J, the junction contained 10 bases not matched to a gene. CDR3 length: 15 residues. Germline assignment: CDR1 LNHDA and CDR2 SQIVND (reference sequence). This CDR3 is CASSGLQGAQDEQFF. DNA of the CDR3: TGTGCCAGTAGTGGACTACAGGGGGCGCAGGATGAGCAGTTCTTC.

This clonotype has more than one count but fewer than ten. CDR3 sequence: CASRGGQVMNTEAFF. CDR3 DNA: TGTGCCAGCAGAGGCGGACAGGTCATGAACACTGAAGCTTTCTTT. The rearrangement links TRBV6-1 to TRBJ1-1; 7 positions match TRBD1. Germline loops: CDR1 MNHNS, CDR2 SASEGT. CDR3 size: 15 residues. The ends lost 6 bases at V and 0 bases at J; junction bases unmatched: 7.

This clonotype was detected a few times. The gene calls are TRBV2 and TRBJ2-7; TRBD1 matches at 7 bases. The CDR3 runs to 14 residues. Trimming took 8 bases from V and 3 from J; bases not matched to a gene: 10. Germline V lookup: CDR1 SNHLY, CDR2 FYNNEI. The CDR3 coding sequence is TGTGCCAGCTACCTCCCGGGACAGTACTACGAGCAGTACTTC. Encoded protein: CASYLPGQYYEQYF.